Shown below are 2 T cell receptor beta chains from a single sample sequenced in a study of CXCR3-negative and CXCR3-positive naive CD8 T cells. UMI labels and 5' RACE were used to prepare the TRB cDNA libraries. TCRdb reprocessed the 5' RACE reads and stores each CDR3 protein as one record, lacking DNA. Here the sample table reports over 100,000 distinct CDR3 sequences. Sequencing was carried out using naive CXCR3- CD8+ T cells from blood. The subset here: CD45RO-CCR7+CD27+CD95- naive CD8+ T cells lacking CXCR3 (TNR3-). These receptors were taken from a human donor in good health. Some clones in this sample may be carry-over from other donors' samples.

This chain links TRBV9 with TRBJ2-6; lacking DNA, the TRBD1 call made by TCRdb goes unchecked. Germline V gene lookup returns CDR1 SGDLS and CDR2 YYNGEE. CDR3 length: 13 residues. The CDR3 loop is CASSAPRANVLTF.

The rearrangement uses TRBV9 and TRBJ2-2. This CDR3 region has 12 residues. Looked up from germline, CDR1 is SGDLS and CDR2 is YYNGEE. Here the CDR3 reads CASSVRSGELFF.